This TCR beta chain was identified in a study of response to subunit inactivated influenza vaccine. This clonotype has at least ten counts. As yet, its antigen is unknown. Study observations and caveats: Authors suggested each seasonal flu vaccination may recruit only limited numbers of new T cells.

MiXCR was run by TCRdb on the RT-PCR reads, yielding one entry per CDR3 protein. The sample includes about 530,000 distinct CDR3 sequences, approximately 10% seen only once; the top ten take around 9.6%. The specimen was PBMCs from blood, collected on the day of vaccination. This sequence was found in a man aged 50 to 59 who received an inactivated influenza vaccine.

The CDR3 DNA reads as TGCAGTGCTAGATTCCCAGGGACAGATACGCAGTATTTT. As protein: CSARFPGTDTQYF. The rearrangement uses TRBV20-1 and TRBJ2-3, with D maybe TRBD1 (5 bases). Between the trimmed V and J ends, which lost 2 bases and 3 bases, there was a span of 9 bases. The CDR3 sequence is 13 residues long. Germline V CDR1 and CDR2: DFQATT, SNEGSKA (reference sequence).